The clone carrying this TCR beta chain was found many times. This sample is drawn from a study of T cells in Graves' hyperthyroidism and ophthalmopathy. Germline-derived CDR1 and CDR2 are DFQATT and SNEGSKA (reference sequence). CDR3 length: 16 residues. V dropped 0 bases and J dropped 6 bases, with 19 bases sitting between them. Researchers amplified the TCR beta CDR3 regions from RNA transcripts. The HTBI primer set was used in a first-round RT-PCR of the TCR CDR3. TCRdb re-derived calls from the multiplex PCR reads in MiXCR, one entry per CDR3 protein. The sample lists fewer than 900,000 distinct CDR3 sequences, about 17% occurring once. Drawn at first hyperthyroidism diagnosis, the blood sample preceded any ophthalmopathy symptoms.

The chain has TRBV20-1 and TRBJ2-3; D is possibly TRBD2 (6 bases). What was sequenced was blood. The TCR originated in a woman between 50 and 59 years old with Graves' hyperthyroidism that later progressed to Graves' ophthalmopathy. The CDR3 spells CSARDNPWDLDDTQYF. For the CDR3, the DNA is TGCAGTGCTAGAGACAACCCATGGGACTTGGACGATACGCAGTATTTT.